This T cell receptor (beta chain) was sequenced in a study of technical replicates of blood from four donors. Using immunoSEQ multiplex PCR, the repertoire was profiled, and TCRdb retains in-frame clones only, with some absent. The table has 79,000 or so clones, roughly nine tenths seen once. The V and J ends lost 5 bases and 6 bases respectively, with 19 bases between them. The CDR3 consists of 15 residues. CDR1 SGHVS and CDR2 FQNEAQ come from the germline V gene. The TCR originated in a human donor in good health. The sequenced material came from T cells isolated from PBMCs. The chain employs TRBV7-8 and TRBJ1-1, with no clear D. Here the CDR3 reads CASSLLEREVPEAFF. CDR3 coding DNA: TGTGCCAGCAGCCTCCTGGAGAGGGAAGTACCTGAAGCTTTCTTT.